The rows below give T cell receptor beta chains drawn from one sample of a study of CXCR3-negative and CXCR3-positive naive CD8 T cells. TCRdb re-called the 5' RACE reads; one entry per CDR3 protein, DNA not given. This sample's table has fewer than 95,000 distinct CDR3 sequences. Sequencing was carried out using naive CXCR3- CD8+ T cells from blood. The receptor set was obtained from a human donor in good health. Some clones in this sample may be carry-over from other donors' samples. CDR3s include the opening cysteine and the closing phenylalanine or tryptophan. Fields, in order: CDR3 protein, CDR3 length, V gene, J gene.

CDR3aa: CATSRSSTDTQYF
len: 13
v_gene: TRBV15
j_gene: TRBJ2-3

CDR3aa: CASSREGEQYF
len: 11
v_gene: TRBV28
j_gene: TRBJ2-7

CDR3aa: CSYVGTTDTQYF
len: 12
v_gene: TRBV29-1
j_gene: TRBJ2-3

CDR3aa: CASSLEDIMNTEAFF
len: 15
v_gene: TRBV7-9
j_gene: TRBJ1-1

CDR3aa: CASRGLGGAFF
len: 11
v_gene: TRBV4-1
j_gene: TRBJ1-1

CDR3aa: CAINPGLAERAYNEQFF
len: 17
v_gene: TRBV10-3
j_gene: TRBJ2-1

CDR3aa: CASSYKGNTEAFF
len: 13
v_gene: TRBV6-5
j_gene: TRBJ1-1

CDR3aa: CASRSPLGQYF
len: 11
v_gene: TRBV28
j_gene: TRBJ2-7

CDR3aa: CASSVGQVVFTGELFF
len: 16
v_gene: TRBV9
j_gene: TRBJ2-2

CDR3aa: CASSFASGEARNEQFF
len: 16
v_gene: TRBV13
j_gene: TRBJ2-1

CDR3aa: CASSATTGTDTQYF
len: 14
v_gene: TRBV13
j_gene: TRBJ2-3

CDR3aa: CASSLEAGQGGHEQFF
len: 16
v_gene: TRBV7-9
j_gene: TRBJ2-1

CDR3aa: CSVEDTQQGDTQYF
len: 14
v_gene: TRBV29-1
j_gene: TRBJ2-3